This is a list of T cell receptor beta chains from one sample in a study of cytotoxic CD8 clonotypes in ibrutinib-treated CLL. Libraries were prepared by immunoSEQ multiplex PCR; TCRdb keeps only in-frame clonotypes and omits some of them. The sample contains 20,000 to 25,000 clones, about 68% of which appear only once. The material was PBMCs, obtained before ibrutinib treatment. The receptor source for this set is a human donor with chronic lymphocytic leukemia. The CDR3 runs from the conserved cysteine through the conserved F or W. The order of the fields is J gene, V gene, D gene, clone size, CDR3 DNA, CDR3 protein. The D gene is left open where the match is weak. Part of the rows lack a size; the others show once, few, many or a class for expanded clones.

TRBJ2-3,TRBV6-5,NA,NA,TGTGCCAGCACCCTAATGGGGGGTGGCACAGATACGCAGTATTTT,CASTLMGGGTDTQYF
TRBJ2-6,TRBV7-9,NA,NA,TGTGCCAGCACCAGCGTGACGACTGGGGCCAACGTCCTGACTTTC,CASTSVTTGANVLTF
TRBJ2-3,TRBV11-2,NA,NA,TGTGCCAGCAGCTTAGGTGGTAGCGGTTACACAGATACGCAGTATTTT,CASSLGGSGYTDTQYF
TRBJ2-2,TRBV5-4,NA,NA,TGTGCCAGCAGCTTGGCCGGGGTTAGCGGGGAGCTGTTTTTT,CASSLAGVSGELFF
TRBJ2-5,TRBV4-1,NA,NA,TGCGCCAGCAGCCAAGCGGGAGAAGGTGAGACCCAGTACTTC,CASSQAGEGETQYF
TRBJ2-1,TRBV21-1,NA,NA,TGTGCCAGCAGCACCCGGGACAGGGTAAAACTAGCGGGACCCAATGAGCAGTTCTTC,CASSTRDRVKLAGPNEQFF
TRBJ2-5,TRBV19,TRBD1,NA,TGTGCCAGTAGTATGGACAGGGGGCTGTCAGAGACCCAGTACTTC,CASSMDRGLSETQYF
TRBJ1-6,TRBV7-2,NA,once,TGTGCCAGCAGCCTCACAGGGCTGAATAATTCACCCCTCCACTTT,CASSLTGLNNSPLHF
TRBJ2-2,TRBV18,TRBD2,NA,TGTGCCAGCTCACCCGCGGGGGACGGGGAGCTGTTTTTT,CASSPAGDGELFF
TRBJ2-7,TRBV30,TRBD1,once,TGTGCCTGGAGTATCCAGGGGGTCTACGAGCAGTACTTC,CAWSIQGVYEQYF
TRBJ2-2,TRBV19,TRBD1,NA,TGTGCCAGTAGTGCATTACAGGGGGCGATTCCCCCCGCGAACACCGGGGAGCTGTTTTTT,CASSALQGAIPPANTGELFF
TRBJ2-5,TRBV7-6,NA,NA,TGTGCCAGCAGCTTAGCATTTGGGAGCGGGGAGACCCAGTACTTC,CASSLAFGSGETQYF
TRBJ2-1,TRBV11-2,TRBD2,once,TGTGCCAGCAGCTTAGCTAGCGGACCCTACAATGAGCAGTTCTTC,CASSLASGPYNEQFF
TRBJ1-2,TRBV2,NA,NA,TGTGCCAGCAGTTCCCCCGACAGAATATCTAACTATGGCTACACCTTC,CASSSPDRISNYGYTF
TRBJ1-1,TRBV4-3,NA,NA,TGCGCCAGCAGCCAGGGACGGATGAATGAAGCTTTCTTT,CASSQGRMNEAFF
TRBJ2-1,TRBV2,NA,NA,TGTGCCAGCAGTGAAGCGCAAGTTGAGCAGTTCTTC,CASSEAQVEQFF
TRBJ2-7,TRBV6-6,NA,NA,TGTGCCAGCAGTTACTCATCGGGGTTCAGGTCCTACGAGCAGTACTTC,CASSYSSGFRSYEQYF
TRBJ2-1,TRBV28,NA,NA,TGTGCCAGCAGTTTTGGGACCAGCTCCTACAATGAGCAGTTCTTC,CASSFGTSSYNEQFF
TRBJ2-7,TRBV28,NA,NA,TGTGCCAGCAGTTTCTCCGGGACAACGGGTTACTTC,CASSFSGTTGYF
TRBJ1-1,TRBV10-1,TRBD1,few,TGCGCCAGCGACTACAGGGGAGAAGCATTCGTGAACACTGAAGCTTTCTTT,CASDYRGEAFVNTEAFF
TRBJ2-7,TRBV10-3,NA,NA,TGTGCCATCAGTGGACATCCAGACTACGAGCAGTACTTC,CAISGHPDYEQYF
TRBJ1-4,TRBV27,NA,NA,TGTGCCAGCAGTTTCAGTCGGTCTAATGAAAAACTGTTTTTT,CASSFSRSNEKLFF
TRBJ2-7,TRBV6-5,TRBD1,NA,TGTGCCAGCAGTTACTTCAGGACAGGGAACTTC,CASSYFRTGNF
TRBJ2-5,TRBV29-1,NA,once,TGCAGCGCCGGGGGATCTAACCAAGAGACCCAGTACTTC,CSAGGSNQETQYF
TRBJ1-5,TRBV28,NA,NA,TGTGCCAGCAGTTTATGGGGGGCAGGAAATCAGCCCCAGCATTTT,CASSLWGAGNQPQHF
TRBJ2-2,TRBV7-2,TRBD2,NA,TGTGCCAGCAGCTCGATGAGACTAGCGGGTACCGGGGAGCTGTTTTTT,CASSSMRLAGTGELFF
TRBJ1-5,TRBV19,NA,NA,TGTGCCAGTAGTATCCGGGCGTCAGACCTTAATCAGCCCCAGCATTTT,CASSIRASDLNQPQHF
TRBJ2-4,TRBV28,NA,NA,TGTGCCAGCAGTTTTACGGGGGTTCTAGGCAAAAACATTCAGTACTTC,CASSFTGVLGKNIQYF
TRBJ2-4,TRBV28,NA,few,TGTGCCAGCAGTTTATACGGACAAGCCAAAAACATTCAGTACTTC,CASSLYGQAKNIQYF
TRBJ2-3,TRBV9,TRBD2,NA,TGTGCCAGCAGCGTAGTCAGCGGGATGCCAGATACGCAGTATTTT,CASSVVSGMPDTQYF
TRBJ2-1,TRBV28,NA,NA,TGTGCCAGCAGTTTTGATAACGAGGGGGATGAGCAGTTCTTC,CASSFDNEGDEQFF
TRBJ2-7,TRBV4-3,NA,few,TGCGCCAGCAGCCAAGAATGGCAGGGGCCCTACGAGCAGTACTTC,CASSQEWQGPYEQYF
TRBJ1-1,TRBV28,NA,NA,TGTGCCAGCGGGGTGGGGGCAATGAACACTGAAGCTTTCTTT,CASGVGAMNTEAFF
TRBJ2-5,TRBV30,TRBD2,NA,TGTGCCTGGAGACCGATCGGGGGGAAAGAGACCCAGTACTTC,CAWRPIGGKETQYF
TRBJ2-1,TRBV7-8,TRBD2,NA,TGTGCCAGCAGCCGGACTAGCGGGGGCATCTCCTACAATGAGCAGTTCTTC,CASSRTSGGISYNEQFF
TRBJ2-6,TRBV5-6,TRBD2,once,TGTGCCAGCATCGAGACTAGGGGAGGGGCTGGGGCCAACGTCCTGACTTTC,CASIETRGGAGANVLTF
TRBJ2-5,TRBV28,NA,NA,TGTGCCAGCAGTTCACAGAGGGCGGAGACCCAGTACTTC,CASSSQRAETQYF
TRBJ2-1,TRBV6-1,NA,NA,TGTGCCAGCAGTGTGTCAGTCTACAATGAGCAGTTCTTC,CASSVSVYNEQFF
TRBJ2-7,TRBV7-9,NA,NA,TGTGCCAGCGGCCCGGGGGGCATCTCTGAGCAGTACTTC,CASGPGGISEQYF
TRBJ2-5,TRBV28,NA,NA,TGTGCCAGCAGGCAGGAGAGAGGGACCCAGTACTTC,CASRQERGTQYF
TRBJ2-7,TRBV29-1,TRBD1,NA,TGCAGCGTTGAAGGACAGGGGGGCTACGAGCAGTACTTC,CSVEGQGGYEQYF